A single sample is the source of the 20 T cell receptor beta chains below, sequenced in a study of Graves' ophthalmopathy and Graves' hyperthyroidism. RNA transcripts yielded amplified TCR beta CDR3 regions. HTBI-primed first-round RT-PCR preceded second-round multiplex PCR. In TCRdb, the multiplex PCR reads were re-called with MiXCR into one record per CDR3 protein. The data hold 900,000 to 1,200,000 distinct CDR3 sequences, with 35% to 45% observed a single time. Sequencing input: peripheral blood or thyroid tissue (not recorded which). Receptors originate from an adult man with Graves' hyperthyroidism.

This clonotype was observed many times. The chain is built from TRBV12-3 or TRBV12-4 and TRBJ1-3; D is perhaps TRBD1 (5 bases). Trimming pared 6 bases from V and 5 bases from J, leaving 14 bases between. The CDR3 extends over 14 amino acids. CDR3 amino acids: CASSQTASRNTIYF. For the CDR3, the DNA is TGTGCCAGCAGCCAGACAGCGAGCAGAAACACCATATATTTT.

This clonotype showed up many times. DNA of the CDR3: TGTGCCAGCAGCTTAGGTGGCAGAGGAATAGAGCTGTTTTTT. Protein sequence: CASSLGGRGIELFF. The chain uses TRBV11-2 and TRBJ2-2; D gene ambiguous. This CDR3 is 14 amino acids long. Germline assignment: CDR1 SGHAT and CDR2 FQNNGV. The V gene lost 1 base and the J gene lost 11 bases, with 14 bases spanning the gap.

This chain uses TRBV9 with TRBJ1-2; perhaps TRBD1 as D (6 bases). Trimming cost V 4 bases and J 1 base, with 11 bases left between them. Germline CDR1 reads SGDLS; CDR2 reads YYNGEE. The CDR3 contains 14 residues. The CDR3 sequence is CASSPGDINYGYTF. The CDR3 DNA reads TGTGCCAGCAGCCCGGGGGACATTAACTATGGCTACACCTTC. The full variable domain, completed using reference TRBV9 and TRBJ1-2, is DSGVTQTPKHLITATGQRVTLRCSPRSGDLSVYWYQQSLDQGLQFLIQYYNGEERAKGNILERFSAQQFPDLHSELNLSSLELGDSALYFCASSPGDINYGYTFGSGTRLTVV.

The sample holds many counts of this clonotype. The rearrangement links TRBV13 to TRBJ1-6, with unresolved D. The V gene lost 3 bases and the J gene lost 9 bases, with 9 bases spanning the gap. CDR3 length: 13 residues. Germline assignment: CDR1 PRHDT and CDR2 FYEKMQ (reference sequence). In nucleotides, the CDR3 is TGTGCCAGCAGCTTTCGCGGGCCTTCACCCCTCCACTTT. As protein: CASSFRGPSPLHF.

The genes are TRBV6-5 and TRBJ1-1; tentatively, D is TRBD1 (6 bases). This CDR3 has 15 residues. Trimming left V 0 bases short and J 4 bases short, with 12 bases between. Germline CDR1 is MNHEY and CDR2 is SVGAGI. The CDR3 sequence is CASSYSGRGATEAFF. CDR3 in DNA: TGTGCCAGCAGTTACTCGGGCAGGGGAGCCACTGAAGCTTTCTTT.

The chain employs TRBV14 and TRBJ2-2; D is ambiguous. The CDR3 runs to 13 residues. In germline, CDR1 is SGHDN, CDR2 FVKESK. Trimming took off 8 bases at V and 4 bases at J, with 11 bases between the two ends. CDR3 nucleotide sequence: TGTGCCAGCGTCGACCTACCCACCGGGGAGCTGTTTTTT. Translating gives CASVDLPTGELFF.

This clonotype was seen only once. The V call is TRBV10-3, the J call TRBJ2-5; unclear D gene. The CDR3 extends over 10 amino acids. The V end was cut by 5 bases, the J end by 12 bases, with 10 bases between. Germline V gene data show CDR1 as ENHRY and CDR2 as SYGVKD. The CDR3 DNA reads TGTGCCATCAGTAGGTTAGCAGAGTACTTC. Amino acids: CAISRLAEYF.

The genes are TRBV20-1 and TRBJ1-2; possibly TRBD1 for D (6 bases). Per germline, CDR1 DFQATT and CDR2 SNEGSKA (reference sequence). With 6 bases removed from V and 7 bases from J, the gap between germline ends came to 18 bases. The CDR3 covers 13 residues. CDR3 nucleotide sequence: TGCAGTGCCCGCGGCCAGGGGCAGGGTGGCTACACCTTC. It encodes CSARGQGQGGYTF.

In this sample, this clonotype turned up many times. This chain joins TRBV29-1 and TRBJ1-2; tentatively, D is TRBD1 (6 bases). CDR3 length: 13 residues. Looked up from germline, CDR1 is SQVTM and CDR2 is ANQGSEA. V was pared by 3 bases and J by 8 bases, with 16 bases between. CDR3 coding DNA: TGCAGCGTTGAGGCGGACAGCCACTTGGGCTACACCTTC. Translated, it gives CSVEADSHLGYTF.

Concerning this clonotype: A much more abundant neighbour one base away suggests this may be a read error. V is TRBV7-8 and J is TRBJ2-7, with a weak D call TRBD2 (6 bases). The CDR3 has 14 residues. CDR1 is SGHVS and CDR2 is FQNEAQ in the germline V gene. V gave up 6 bases and J gave up 2 bases, with 14 bases separating them. This chain's CDR3 is CASRERGVPYEQYF. CDR3 DNA sequence: TGTGCCAGCAGAGAACGCGGGGTCCCCTACGAGCAGTACTTC.

Only a few counts were recorded for this clonotype. The chain is built from TRBV2 and TRBJ2-5, with D perhaps matching TRBD1 or TRBD2 (6 bases each). The germline V gene has CDR1 SNHLY and CDR2 FYNNEI. Between the trimmed V and J ends, which lost 1 base and 0 bases, there was a span of 9 bases. The CDR3 consists of 15 residues. CDR3 bases: TGTGCCAGCAGTGAAGTCGGGGGCTACCAAGAGACCCAGTACTTC. Translating gives CASSEVGGYQETQYF.

This clonotype was detected ten times or more. The rearrangement links TRBV29-1 to TRBJ2-5; TRBD2 matches at 9 bases. This CDR3 has 17 amino acids. With 7 bases clipped from V and 0 bases from J, the junction kept 15 bases outside the gene matches. Germline V gene lookup returns CDR1 SQVTM and CDR2 ANQGSEA. The CDR3 DNA reads TGCAGCGCCAACGACAGAAGAAAGCGGGGGGACCAAGAGACCCAGTACTTC. Its protein is CSANDRRKRGDQETQYF. The complete variable domain, with remaining parts taken from reference TRBV29-1 and TRBJ2-5, reads SAVISQKPSRDICQRGTSLTIQCQVDSQVTMMFWYRQQPGQSLTLIATANQGSEATYESGFVIDKFPISRPNLTFSTLTVSNMSPEDSSIYLCSANDRRKRGDQETQYFGPGTRLLVL.

This clonotype showed up many times. The chain uses TRBV7-8 and TRBJ1-4; D might be TRBD1 (5 bases). There are 15 residues in the CDR3. The ends were cut back, 3 bases at V and 4 bases at J, with 12 bases in the middle. Per germline, CDR1 SGHVS and CDR2 FQNEAQ. The CDR3 loop is CASSFGAVINEKLFF. The CDR3 bases are TGTGCCAGCAGCTTCGGGGCAGTAATTAATGAAAAACTGTTTTTT.

The V call is TRBV14, the J call TRBJ1-2; D call uncertain. The germline CDR1 and CDR2 sequences are SGHDN and FVKESK. This CDR3 spans 17 amino acids. The V end lost 3 bases, the J end lost 2 bases, and 19 bases lay between the germline ends. The CDR3 region is CASSHSLGHIVNYGYTF. The CDR3 DNA sequence: TGTGCCAGCAGCCACAGCTTGGGTCACATTGTAAACTATGGCTACACCTTC.

The chain joins TRBV10-3 to TRBJ1-1, with D perhaps matching TRBD1 (6 bases). The V gene's germline CDR1 is ENHRY and CDR2 SYGVKD. The CDR3 contains 11 residues. Between the trimmed V and J ends, which lost 10 bases and 6 bases, there was a span of 12 bases. CDR3 sequence: CASGDTAEAFF. Here the CDR3 DNA reads TGTGCCAGTGGGGACACCGCTGAAGCTTTCTTT.

This sequence joins TRBV10-3 and TRBJ2-7, with 10 positions matching TRBD1. J gave up 4 bases and V 8 bases, and 5 bases lay outside the gene matches. CDR1 and CDR2 from the germline V gene are ENHRY and SYGVKD. This CDR3 comprises 13 residues. CDR3 amino acids: CAIAGTGEYEQYF. In DNA, the CDR3 is TGTGCCATCGCAGGGACAGGGGAGTACGAGCAGTACTTC.

The rearrangement joins TRBV28 to TRBJ1-4; unclear D gene. The germline CDR1 and CDR2 sequences are MDHEN and SYDVKM. Trimming stripped 6 bases from V and 8 bases from J, with 22 bases between. CDR3 length: 16 amino acids. The chain's CDR3 is CASSPQGASVSEKLFF. In nucleotides, the CDR3 is TGTGCCAGCAGCCCCCAAGGAGCCAGCGTGTCCGAAAAACTGTTTTTT.

This clonotype was counted many times. V usage is TRBV19 and J usage is TRBJ1-5; 7 nucleotides line up with TRBD1. Germline V gene sequence: CDR1 LNHDA, CDR2 SQIVND (reference sequence). The CDR3 totals 16 residues. V lost 7 bases and J lost 0; bases outside the gene matches: 9. Written as DNA, the CDR3 is TGTGCCAGTACCTCCGGGACAGAAATTAGCAATCAGCCCCAGCATTTT. Its translation is CASTSGTEISNQPQHF.

The rearrangement joins TRBV5-1 to TRBJ2-3; maybe TRBD2 (5 bases). CDR3 length equals 16 residues. Germline CDR1 is SGHRS and CDR2 is YFSETQ. V was cut by 4 bases and J by 0 bases, with 15 bases left in between. The CDR3 is CASSRGLTSSTDTQYF. The CDR3 DNA reads as TGCGCCAGCAGCCGAGGACTGACTTCTAGCACAGATACGCAGTATTTT. The full variable domain, with the rest looked up from reference TRBV5-1 and TRBJ2-3, is KAGVTQTPRYLIKTRGQQVTLSCSPISGHRSVSWYQQTPGQGLQFLFEYFSETQRNKGNFPGRFSGRQFSNSRSEMNVSTLELGDSALYLCASSRGLTSSTDTQYFGPGTRLTVL.

This clonotype has just a few counts. This chain links TRBV6-4 with TRBJ1-4; D not resolved. Germline V gene data show CDR1 as MRHNA and CDR2 as SNTAGT. CDR3 length: 14 amino acids. Trimming left V 6 bases short and J 7 bases short, with 15 bases between. The CDR3 sequence is CASRETTWSEKLFF. DNA for the CDR3: TGTGCCAGCAGGGAAACAACCTGGAGTGAAAAACTGTTTTTT.